Presented here are 28 T cell receptor beta chains from one specimen sequenced in a study of PD-1 blockade in classical Hodgkin lymphoma. The protocol was immunoSEQ multiplex PCR, while the TCRdb copy is restricted to in-frame clones and leaves out a portion. The profile shows 45,000 to 50,000 clones, about three quarters of them singletons. All patients relapsed after autologous stem cell transplantation, and brentuximab vedotin exposure varied. The sample was peripheral blood mononuclear cells (PBMCs), taken before the second cycle of nivolumab. The receptors stem from a human donor with classical Hodgkin lymphoma.

J is TRBJ2-2 and V is TRBV7-2; TRBD2 agrees at 10 bases. CDR1 is SGHTA and CDR2 is FQGNSA in the germline V gene. The CDR3 extends over 16 amino acids. J lost 8 bases, V lost 5 bases, and 11 bases had no gene match. CDR3 protein: CASSPNSGGVAGELFF. DNA of the CDR3: TGTGCCAGCAGCCCAAACAGCGGGGGGGTAGCTGGGGAGCTGTTTTTT.

This chain connects TRBV7-2 to TRBJ1-2; D unclear. Trimming shortened V by 5 bases and J by 0 bases, and 7 bases separated the two germline ends. The CDR3 has 13 residues. The germline V gene has CDR1 SGHTA and CDR2 FQGNSA. CDR3: CASSPDTNYGYTF. CDR3 in DNA: TGTGCCAGCAGCCCAGACACTAACTATGGCTACACCTTC.

This rearrangement joins TRBV28 to TRBJ2-1, with D unclear. V was trimmed by 8 bases and J by 2 bases, leaving 7 bases between them. CDR1 is MDHEN, CDR2 SYDVKM, per germline. The CDR3 extends over 12 amino acids. The CDR3 nucleotides read TGTGCCAGCCTTGATCCCTACAATGAGCAGTTCTTC. It translates to CASLDPYNEQFF.

This clone occurred a few times. This CDR3 reads CASRKGTGGYTF. CDR3 sequence (DNA): TGTGCCAGCAGAAAAGGCACAGGGGGCTACACCTTC. The chain has TRBV7-2 and TRBJ1-2; TRBD1 might be the D (6 bases). The CDR3 spans 12 residues. From germline, CDR1 is SGHTA and CDR2 FQGNSA. The ends were cut back, 6 bases at V and 8 bases at J, with 13 bases in the middle. Variable domain in full (rest from reference TRBV7-2 and TRBJ1-2): GAGVSQSPSNKVTEKGKDVELRCDPISGHTALYWYRQSLGQGLEFLIYFQGNSAPDKSGLPSDRFSAERTGGSVSTLTIQRTQQEDSAVYLCASRKGTGGYTFGSGTRLTVV.

V is TRBV19 and J is TRBJ1-4; a possible D gene is TRBD1 (5 bases). The CDR3 has 13 residues. V was pared by 6 bases and J by 8 bases, with 13 bases between. Germline assignment: CDR1 LNHDA and CDR2 SQIVND (reference sequence). CDR3 in amino acids: CASRDNLGEKLFF. CDR3 DNA sequence: TGTGCCAGTAGGGACAACCTTGGCGAAAAACTGTTTTTT.

The rearrangement uses TRBV6-1 and TRBJ2-3, with D unclear. Germline values: CDR1 MNHNS, CDR2 SASEGT. The V and J ends lost 2 bases and 0 bases respectively, with 9 bases between them. This CDR3 region has 15 residues. CDR3 sequence reads: CASSEWQISTDTQYF. The CDR3 DNA reads TGTGCCAGCAGTGAATGGCAGATTAGCACAGATACGCAGTATTTT.

The CDR3 region is CASRVSRGQVYNEQFF. The CDR3 bases are TGTGCCAGCAGGGTGAGCCGTGGACAGGTCTACAATGAGCAGTTCTTC. The V and J genes are TRBV28 and TRBJ2-1; 7 bases map to TRBD1. J gave up 3 bases and V 6 bases, and 11 bases lay outside the gene matches. The CDR3 runs to 16 residues. Per the germline V gene, CDR1 is MDHEN and CDR2 is SYDVKM.

This rearrangement joins TRBV13 to TRBJ1-2; D is unresolved. In germline, CDR1 is PRHDT, CDR2 FYEKMQ (reference sequence). This CDR3 has 11 amino acids. The ends were cut back, 7 bases at V and 12 bases at J, with 15 bases in the middle. As DNA, the CDR3 is TGTGCCAGCAACTCCGGTCGTGAGGACACCTTC. This codes for CASNSGREDTF.

The rearrangement joins TRBV18 to TRBJ2-4; 9 bases agree with TRBD1. Germline assignment: CDR1 KGHSH and CDR2 LQKENI. V gave up 6 bases and J gave up 5 bases; unmatched junction bases: 11. This CDR3 region has 16 residues. The CDR3 DNA reads as TGTGCCAGCTCGGTTGCAGGACAGGGGTCGGAAAACATTCAGTACTTC. Encoded protein: CASSVAGQGSENIQYF. Complete variable domain (other parts from reference TRBV18 and TRBJ2-4): NAGVMQNPRHLVRRRGQEARLRCSPMKGHSHVYWYRQLPEEGLKFMVYLQKENIIDESGMPKERFSAEFPKEGPSILRIQQVVRGDSAAYFCASSVAGQGSENIQYFGAGTRLSVL.

In regard to this clone: A much larger clone lies one base from this, so it may be a read error. The same CDR3 arises from other DNA sequences in this sample as well. This chain uses TRBV14 with TRBJ2-1, with D possibly matching TRBD1 (5 bases). Trimming removed 4 bases at V and 4 bases at J, with 8 bases between. Germline V gives CDR1 SGHDN, CDR2 FVKESK. The CDR3 sequence is 13 residues long. The CDR3 spells CASSPRDYNEQFF. In DNA, the CDR3 is TGTGCCAGCAGCCCCAGGGATTACAATGAGCAGTTCTTC.

The gene calls are TRBV19 and TRBJ2-3; unclear D gene. CDR3 length: 15 amino acids. Germline assignment: CDR1 LNHDA and CDR2 SQIVND (reference sequence). Trimming cost V 5 bases and J 0 bases, with 12 bases left between them. The CDR3 sequence: CASSVYHKSTDTQYF. In DNA, the CDR3 is TGTGCCAGTAGTGTTTACCACAAAAGCACAGATACGCAGTATTTT.

This clone was observed a few times. This sequence joins TRBV7-2 and TRBJ1-1; TRBD1 matches at 7 bases. In germline, CDR1 is SGHTA, CDR2 FQGNSA. The CDR3 has 14 amino acids. The V segment lost 8 bases and the J segment 0 bases; nucleotides outside the gene matches: 6. The CDR3 bases are TGTGCCAGCGCTAGACAGGGCATGAACACTGAAGCTTTCTTT. Protein sequence: CASARQGMNTEAFF.

Of note for this clone: The same CDR3 also results from other DNA sequences found in this sample. The rearrangement links TRBV5-1 to TRBJ1-1; TRBD1 might be the D (6 bases). The CDR3 loop spans 12 amino acids. Germline CDR1 is SGHRS and CDR2 is YFSETQ. Trimming stripped 4 bases from V and 3 bases from J, with 7 bases between. The CDR3 reads CASSTGYTEAFF. DNA for the CDR3: TGCGCCAGCAGCACAGGGTACACTGAAGCTTTCTTT.

The J gene is TRBJ2-5, the V gene TRBV4-1; 10 nucleotides line up with TRBD2. Judging by the DNA end, TRBJ2-7 fits better; the J call may be wrong. The CDR3 totals 18 residues. The germline V gene has CDR1 MGHRA and CDR2 YSYEKL. The CDR3 here is CASSRGTAGGPGYYEQYF. In DNA, the CDR3 is TGCGCCAGCAGCCGAGGGACAGCGGGAGGGCCGGGGTACTACGAGCAGTACTTC.

The chain carries TRBV7-9 and TRBJ1-2, with no clear D. Between the trimmed V and J ends, which lost 4 bases and 0 bases, there was a span of 24 bases. CDR1 and CDR2 (germline): SEHNR, FQNEAQ (reference sequence). The CDR3 contains 19 residues. The CDR3 nucleotides are TGTGCCAGCAGCTCGCCCGTTGGAACCAGGAAGTCATCTAACTATGGCTACACCTTC. This gives the protein CASSSPVGTRKSSNYGYTF.

The rearrangement joins TRBV7-2 to TRBJ2-1; no reliable D call. CDR3 length: 14 amino acids. V was pared by 1 base and J by 10 bases, with 14 bases between. Germline V gene lookup returns CDR1 SGHTA and CDR2 FQGNSA. CDR3 nucleotide sequence: TGTGCCAGCAGCTTAGAGGCCTATGGGCGCGAGCAGTTCTTC. Amino acid sequence: CASSLEAYGREQFF.

This clone was seen a handful of times. This sequence joins TRBV19 and TRBJ1-1; no definite D call. Germline assignment: CDR1 LNHDA and CDR2 SQIVND (reference sequence). The V gene lost 5 bases and the J gene lost 0 bases, with 16 bases spanning the gap. The CDR3 consists of 16 residues. Here the CDR3 reads CASSPVRAFMNTEAFF. In DNA form, the CDR3 reads TGTGCCAGTAGTCCCGTCCGGGCCTTCATGAACACTGAAGCTTTCTTT.

The J gene is TRBJ2-4, the V gene TRBV27; TRBD1 agrees at 8 bases. V dropped 4 bases and J dropped 9; count of bases not matched to a gene: 8. This CDR3 is 14 amino acids long. Germline CDR1 and CDR2: MNHEY and SMNVEV (reference sequence). The CDR3, as DNA: TGTGCCAGCAGTTCCCTCGGACAGGGAGGCATTCAGTACTTC. Amino acids: CASSSLGQGGIQYF.

J is TRBJ2-5 and V is TRBV4-2; 12 positions match TRBD2. Trimming at V came to 3 bases and at J to 4 bases, leaving 6 bases not matched to a gene. CDR3 length equals 16 residues. CDR1 and CDR2 from the germline V gene are LGHNA and YNFKEQ. As DNA, the CDR3 is TGTGCCAGCAGCCAGACTAGCGGGGGTCAGGTAGAGACCCAGTACTTC. It encodes CASSQTSGGQVETQYF.

This sequence joins TRBV29-1 and TRBJ2-7; a possible D gene is TRBD1 (5 bases). Trimming removed 1 base from V and 3 bases from J, with 13 bases in between. Germline values: CDR1 SQVTM, CDR2 ANQGSEA. The CDR3 sequence is 14 residues long. Written as DNA, the CDR3 is TGCAGCGTTGAAGCTGATGGACACGGCTACGAGCAGTACTTC. This gives the protein CSVEADGHGYEQYF.

This chain links TRBV18 with TRBJ1-1; D might be TRBD1 (6 bases). V was shortened by 5 bases and J by 3 bases, with 13 bases between the two germline ends. This CDR3 is built from 14 residues. Germline-derived CDR1 and CDR2 are KGHSH and LQKENI. CDR3 in amino acids: CASSRGRTDTEAFF. The DNA for the CDR3 is TGTGCCAGCTCAAGAGGACGGACAGACACTGAAGCTTTCTTT.

The chain is built from TRBV7-9 and TRBJ2-7, with D perhaps TRBD1 (6 bases). Trimming took 5 bases from V and 10 from J, leaving 18 bases between them. The CDR3 is made up of 13 amino acids. Per germline, CDR1 SEHNR and CDR2 FQNEAQ (reference sequence). CDR3 coding DNA: TGTGCCAGCAGCCGATCCGGACAGAGTCAACAGTACTTC. This sequence encodes CASSRSGQSQQYF.

This clone turned up a few times. This sequence joins TRBV5-6 and TRBJ2-3; D gene uncertain. Germline loops: CDR1 SGHDT, CDR2 YYEEEE. This CDR3 region has 15 residues. V was clipped by 4 bases and J by 1 base, with 13 bases between them. The CDR3 DNA is TGTGCCAGCAGCCCTGACGGACCCGGCACAGATACGCAGTATTTT. Its protein product is CASSPDGPGTDTQYF.

V and J are TRBV4-1 and TRBJ2-1; no reliable D call. Germline CDR1 and CDR2: MGHRA and YSYEKL. The V and J ends lost 3 bases and 6 bases respectively, with 9 bases between them. The CDR3 consists of 13 residues. The CDR3 bases are TGCGCCAGCAGCCAGGTTATCGTCAATGAGCAGTTCTTC. Amino acid sequence: CASSQVIVNEQFF.

J is TRBJ1-1 and V is TRBV6-1; D not resolved. The germline V gene has CDR1 MNHNS and CDR2 SASEGT. V gave up 1 base and J gave up 7 bases, with 13 bases separating them. The CDR3 has 14 amino acids. As DNA, the CDR3 is TGTGCCAGCAGTGAAGTGAGCAGGAGTTATGAAGCTTTCTTT. Translated, it gives CASSEVSRSYEAFF.

The table lists this clone with a count of one. The genes are TRBV18 and TRBJ1-1; no clear D gene. This CDR3 has 15 residues. Germline CDR1 reads KGHSH; CDR2 reads LQKENI. V was pared by 3 bases and J by 0 bases, with 11 bases between. This chain's CDR3 is CASSPFEGVNTEAFF. As DNA, the CDR3 is TGTGCCAGCTCACCTTTCGAGGGAGTGAACACTGAAGCTTTCTTT.

The chain is built from TRBV6-5 and TRBJ2-7; 8 bases fit TRBD2. This CDR3 has 14 residues. The junction had 4 bases not matched to a gene; V was cut back by 6 bases and J by 0 bases. Germline V gene data show CDR1 as MNHEY and CDR2 as SVGAGI. The CDR3, as DNA: TGTGCCAGCAGAGCACTAGCGGACTCCTACGAGCAGTACTTC. Translating it yields CASRALADSYEQYF.

The rearrangement uses TRBV6-5 and TRBJ1-5, with 7 bases that match TRBD1. Unmatched junction bases numbered 12, after V lost 6 bases and J lost 13 bases. The CDR3 spans 13 residues. From germline, CDR1 is MNHEY and CDR2 SVGAGI. The CDR3 DNA is TGTGCCAGCAGCTTGGGGGACAGTGTCGCTCAGCATTTT. It specifies CASSLGDSVAQHF.